Listed below are T cell receptor beta chains from one sample, sequenced in a study of blood T cell repertoires in COVID-19. The data were produced by immunoSEQ multiplex PCR, yet TCRdb's version contains in-frame clones alone and is incomplete. The sample shows about 56,000 clones, roughly 89% of them seen only once. Sample: peripheral blood. Every receptor here comes from a woman aged 60-70 years with COVID-19, enrolled during active disease. The CDR3 runs from the conserved cysteine through the conserved F or W. The D gene is left open where the match is weak. Clone size is stated in some rows and not others, as once, few, many or a class when expanded.

d_gene	abundance	v_gene	j_gene	CDR3aa	CDR3nt
.	.	TRBV6-1	TRBJ2-3	CASSEIFRGTDTQYF	TGTGCCAGCAGTGAAATCTTCAGGGGAACAGATACGCAGTATTTT
.	.	TRBV28	TRBJ2-1	CASSKRNRAGEQFF	TGTGCCAGCAGTAAAAGAAACAGGGCCGGTGAGCAGTTCTTC
.	.	TRBV5-1	TRBJ2-2	CASRSTGGELFF	TGCGCCAGCAGATCGACAGGCGGGGAGCTGTTTTTT
.	.	TRBV29-1	TRBJ2-1	CSVEAGHWAYNEQFF	TGCAGCGTTGAAGCGGGACATTGGGCATACAATGAGCAGTTCTTC
.	.	TRBV6-2/TRBV6-3	TRBJ2-1	CASNPTANNEQFF	TGTGCCAGCAACCCAACAGCAAACAATGAGCAGTTCTTC
.	.	TRBV18	TRBJ2-1	CASSPGVRAGYNEQFF	TGTGCCAGCTCACCCGGGGTCCGAGCGGGCTACAATGAGCAGTTCTTC
.	.	TRBV3-1/TRBV3-2	TRBJ2-1	CASSQATGGNEQFF	TGTGCCAGCAGCCAGGCGACGGGCGGGAATGAGCAGTTCTTC
.	.	TRBV12-3/TRBV12-4	TRBJ2-7	CASSLSTGHEQYF	TGTGCCAGCAGTTTATCCACAGGGCACGAGCAGTACTTC
TRBD1	once	TRBV24-1	TRBJ2-7	CATSDPGTGYEQYF	TGTGCCACCAGTGATCCCGGGACAGGGTACGAGCAGTACTTC
TRBD1	.	TRBV29-1	TRBJ1-1	CSVSLNDRASTEAFF	TGCAGCGTTTCCCTTAATGACAGGGCGAGTACTGAAGCTTTCTTT
.	.	TRBV7-2	TRBJ2-7	CASRRQEDSLEQYF	TGTGCCAGCAGGCGACAGGAGGACTCGTTGGAGCAGTACTTC
.	.	TRBV29-1	TRBJ1-2	CSVEGRADLGYTF	TGCAGCGTTGAGGGGAGGGCAGACCTTGGCTACACCTTC
TRBD1	.	TRBV7-9	TRBJ1-1	CASSIGQGATEAFF	TGTGCCAGCAGCATAGGGCAGGGGGCCACTGAAGCTTTCTTT
TRBD2	.	TRBV4-3	TRBJ2-3	CASSQDRSGVDTQYF	TGCGCCAGCAGCCAAGATCGTAGCGGGGTAGATACGCAGTATTTT
.	once	TRBV14	TRBJ2-3	CASSQDSGTQYF	TGTGCCAGCAGCCAAGATTCCGGTACGCAGTATTTT
.	.	TRBV25-1	TRBJ2-5	CASSELEQVGTQYF	TGTGCCAGCAGTGAATTGGAACAGGTGGGGACCCAGTACTTC
.	.	TRBV4-1	TRBJ2-1	CASSTVIRQARGQFF	TGCGCCAGCAGCACCGTAATCCGACAGGCTAGGGGGCAGTTCTTC
.	.	TRBV30	TRBJ1-4	CAWRVQNNEKLFF	TGTGCCTGGAGGGTACAGAATAATGAAAAACTGTTTTTT
.	.	TRBV4-1	TRBJ2-6	CASSQVGGAGANVLTF	TGCGCCAGCAGCCAAGTAGGCGGGGCCGGGGCCAACGTCCTGACTTTC
.	.	TRBV5-1	TRBJ2-2	CASSLGPGTGELFF	TGCGCCAGCAGCTTGGGGCCTGGCACCGGGGAGCTGTTTTTT
.	.	TRBV7-9	TRBJ1-5	CASSYWVSGVEQPQHF	TGTGCCAGCAGCTATTGGGTGTCAGGGGTCGAGCAGCCCCAGCATTTT
TRBD1	.	TRBV5-5	TRBJ2-7	CASSWTGDEQYF	TGTGCCAGCAGCTGGACAGGGGACGAGCAGTACTTC
TRBD1	.	TRBV19	TRBJ1-5	CASSIGTGGRDQPQHF	TGTGCCAGTAGTATTGGAACAGGGGGCAGGGATCAGCCCCAGCATTTT
.	.	TRBV6-2/TRBV6-3	TRBJ2-3	CASSSYSASTDTQYF	TGTGCCAGCAGTTCGTACTCCGCAAGCACAGATACGCAGTATTTT
TRBD1	.	TRBV30	TRBJ1-5	CAWSYRGNQPQHF	TGTGCCTGGAGTTACAGGGGAAATCAGCCCCAGCATTTT
.	.	TRBV6-6	TRBJ1-3	CASSYLWLVEGNTIYF	TGTGCCAGCAGTTACTTGTGGTTGGTGGAGGGAAACACCATATATTTT
.	.	TRBV10-3	TRBJ2-1	CAISEFLEHEQFF	TGTGCCATCAGTGAGTTTTTGGAGCATGAGCAGTTCTTC
.	.	TRBV27	TRBJ1-2	CASTHFPGGAFEGYTF	TGTGCCAGCACTCATTTTCCTGGGGGCGCGTTTGAAGGCTACACCTTC
.	few	TRBV5-6	TRBJ1-6	CASSLDAGRAPLHF	TGTGCCAGCAGCTTGGACGCGGGGCGGGCACCCCTCCACTTT
.	.	TRBV24-1	TRBJ2-1	CATSTGYNEQFF	TGTGCCACTTCCACAGGATACAATGAGCAGTTCTTC
TRBD2	.	TRBV7-8	TRBJ2-7	CASSLGTSGPDSYEQYF	TGTGCCAGCAGCCTCGGGACTAGCGGACCCGACTCCTACGAGCAGTACTTC